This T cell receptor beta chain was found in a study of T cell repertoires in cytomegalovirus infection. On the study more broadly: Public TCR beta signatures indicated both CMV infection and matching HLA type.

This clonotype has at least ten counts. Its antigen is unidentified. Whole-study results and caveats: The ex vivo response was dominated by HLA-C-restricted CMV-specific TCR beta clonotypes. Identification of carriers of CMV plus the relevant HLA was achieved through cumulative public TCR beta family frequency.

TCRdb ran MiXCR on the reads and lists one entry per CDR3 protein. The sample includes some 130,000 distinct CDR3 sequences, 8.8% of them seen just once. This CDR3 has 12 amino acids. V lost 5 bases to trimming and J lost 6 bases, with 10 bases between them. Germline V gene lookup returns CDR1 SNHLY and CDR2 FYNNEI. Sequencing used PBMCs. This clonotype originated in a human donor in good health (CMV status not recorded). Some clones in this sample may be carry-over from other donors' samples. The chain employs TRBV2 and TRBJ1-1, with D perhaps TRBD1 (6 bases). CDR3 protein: CASSYREAEAFF. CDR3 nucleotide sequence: TGTGCCAGCAGTTACAGGGAGGCTGAAGCTTTCTTT.